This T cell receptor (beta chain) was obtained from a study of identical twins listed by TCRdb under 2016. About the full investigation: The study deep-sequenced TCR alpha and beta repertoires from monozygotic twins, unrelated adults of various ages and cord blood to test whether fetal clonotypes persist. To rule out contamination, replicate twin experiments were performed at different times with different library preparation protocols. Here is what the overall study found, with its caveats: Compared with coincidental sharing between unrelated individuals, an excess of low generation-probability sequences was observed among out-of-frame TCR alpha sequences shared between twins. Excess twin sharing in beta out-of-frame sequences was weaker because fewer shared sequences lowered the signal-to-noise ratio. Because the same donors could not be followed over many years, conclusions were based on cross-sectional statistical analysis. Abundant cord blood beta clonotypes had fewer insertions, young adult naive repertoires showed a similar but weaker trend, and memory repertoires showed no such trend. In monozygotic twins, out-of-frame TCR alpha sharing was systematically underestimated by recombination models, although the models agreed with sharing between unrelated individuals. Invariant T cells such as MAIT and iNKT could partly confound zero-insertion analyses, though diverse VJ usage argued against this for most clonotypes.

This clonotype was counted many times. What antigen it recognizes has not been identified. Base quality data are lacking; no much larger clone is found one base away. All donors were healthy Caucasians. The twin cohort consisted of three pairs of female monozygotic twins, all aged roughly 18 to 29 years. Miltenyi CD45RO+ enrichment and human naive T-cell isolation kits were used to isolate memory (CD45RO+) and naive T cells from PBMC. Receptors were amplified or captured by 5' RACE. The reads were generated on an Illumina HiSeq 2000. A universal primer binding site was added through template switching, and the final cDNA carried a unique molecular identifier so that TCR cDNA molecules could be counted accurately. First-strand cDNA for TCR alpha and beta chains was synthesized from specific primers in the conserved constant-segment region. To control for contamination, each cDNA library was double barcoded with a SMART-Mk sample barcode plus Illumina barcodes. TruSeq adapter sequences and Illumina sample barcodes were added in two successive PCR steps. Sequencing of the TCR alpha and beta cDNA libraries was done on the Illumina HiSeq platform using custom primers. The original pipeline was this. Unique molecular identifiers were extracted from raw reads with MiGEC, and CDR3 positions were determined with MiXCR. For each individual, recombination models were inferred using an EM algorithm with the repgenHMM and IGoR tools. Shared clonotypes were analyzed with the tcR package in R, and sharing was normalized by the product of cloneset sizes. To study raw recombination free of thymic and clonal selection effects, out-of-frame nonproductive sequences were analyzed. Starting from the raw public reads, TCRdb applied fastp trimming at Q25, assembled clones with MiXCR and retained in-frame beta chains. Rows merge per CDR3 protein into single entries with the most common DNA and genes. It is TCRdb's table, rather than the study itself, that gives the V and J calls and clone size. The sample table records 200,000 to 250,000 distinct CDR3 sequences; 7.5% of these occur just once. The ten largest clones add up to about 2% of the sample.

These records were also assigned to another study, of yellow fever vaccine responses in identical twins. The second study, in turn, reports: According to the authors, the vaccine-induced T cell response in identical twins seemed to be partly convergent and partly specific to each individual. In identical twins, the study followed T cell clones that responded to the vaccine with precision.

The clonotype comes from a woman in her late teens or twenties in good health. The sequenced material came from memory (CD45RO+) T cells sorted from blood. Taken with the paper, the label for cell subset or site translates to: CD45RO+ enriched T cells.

CDR3 loop: CASSAQGLLAKNIQYF. The nucleotide sequence reads as follows: TGTGCCAGCAGCGCACAGGGGTTACTAGCCAAAAACATTCAGTACTTC. The chain is assembled from TRBV7-8 and TRBJ2-4; 7 bases in between match TRBD1. The CDR3 starts with the cysteine, ends with the phenylalanine, and has 16 residues. Only the CDR3 DNA is retained, 48 bases long and in frame from the first base. From the germline V gene, CDR1 is SGHVS and CDR2 is FQNEAQ. Trimmed from V: 5 bases; trimmed from J: 0 bases; junction bases lacking a gene match: 7.